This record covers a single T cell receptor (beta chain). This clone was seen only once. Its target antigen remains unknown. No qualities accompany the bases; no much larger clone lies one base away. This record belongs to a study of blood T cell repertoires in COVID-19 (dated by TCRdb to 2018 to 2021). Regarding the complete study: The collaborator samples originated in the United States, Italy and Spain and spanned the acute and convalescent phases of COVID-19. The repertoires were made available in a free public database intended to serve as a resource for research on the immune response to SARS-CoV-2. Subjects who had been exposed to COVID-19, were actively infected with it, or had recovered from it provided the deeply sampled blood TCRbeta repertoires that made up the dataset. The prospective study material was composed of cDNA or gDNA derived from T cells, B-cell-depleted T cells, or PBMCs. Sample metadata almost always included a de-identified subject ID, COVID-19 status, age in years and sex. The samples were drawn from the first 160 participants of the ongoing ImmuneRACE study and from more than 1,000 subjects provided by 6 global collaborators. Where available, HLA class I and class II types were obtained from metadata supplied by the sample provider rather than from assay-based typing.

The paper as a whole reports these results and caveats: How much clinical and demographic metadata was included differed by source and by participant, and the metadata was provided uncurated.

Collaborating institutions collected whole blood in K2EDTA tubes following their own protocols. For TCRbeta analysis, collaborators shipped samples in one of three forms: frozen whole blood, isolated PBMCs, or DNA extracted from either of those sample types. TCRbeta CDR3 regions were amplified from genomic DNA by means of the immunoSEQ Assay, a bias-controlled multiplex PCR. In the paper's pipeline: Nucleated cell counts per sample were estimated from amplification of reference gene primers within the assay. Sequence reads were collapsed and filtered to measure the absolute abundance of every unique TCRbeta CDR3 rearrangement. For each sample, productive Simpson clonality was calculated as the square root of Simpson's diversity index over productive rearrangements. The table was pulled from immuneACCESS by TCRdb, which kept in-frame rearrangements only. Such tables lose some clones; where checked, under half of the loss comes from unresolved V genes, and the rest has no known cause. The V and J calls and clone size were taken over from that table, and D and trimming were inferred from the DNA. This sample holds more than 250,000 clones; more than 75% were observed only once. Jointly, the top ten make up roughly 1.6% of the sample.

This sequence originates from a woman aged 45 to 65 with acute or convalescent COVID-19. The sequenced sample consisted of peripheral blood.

Read as DNA, the sequence is TGTGCCAGCAGCACCCTCGCGGGGCGGTACACTGAAGCTTTCTTT. Translated, it reads CASSTLAGRYTEAFF. The V and J genes are TRBV7-6 and TRBJ1-1; the D gene is perhaps TRBD1, from 5 matching bases. From cysteine to phenylalanine, the CDR3 is 15 amino acids long. Kept here is only the CDR3 DNA, which spans 45 bases and is read in frame from base 1. V is clipped by 5 bases and J by 3 bases, and the sequence between their germline boundaries is 16 bases long. The germline V gene supplies CDR1 SGHVS and CDR2 FNYEAQ.